The 20 T cell receptor beta chains listed next were all sequenced from one sample in a study of cytotoxic CD8 clonotypes in ibrutinib-treated CLL (dated by TCRdb to the early 2020s). Receptors were amplified or captured by the immunoSEQ multiplex PCR assay. Entries here come from immuneACCESS through TCRdb and include only in-frame sequences with V and J called. Some clones fail to appear in such tables; in the studies checked, an unresolved V gene covers under half of the shortfall, and the cause of the remainder is unknown. The sample contains some 300,000 clones, around four fifths of them found a single time. Under 8.5% of the sample is in the top ten clones. Source: PBMCs, taken before ibrutinib treatment. These receptors were collected from a human donor with chronic lymphocytic leukemia.

This chain uses TRBV5-1 with TRBJ2-7; 9 positions agree with TRBD2. The V gene end was trimmed by 4 bases and the J gene end by 2 bases; junction bases not matched to a gene: 7. In germline, CDR1 is SGHRS, CDR2 YFSETQ. The CDR3 is 15 amino acids. The chain's CDR3 is CASSPMTSGAYEQYF. The CDR3 region has the DNA TGCGCCAGCAGCCCAATGACTAGCGGAGCCTACGAGCAGTACTTC.

V gene TRBV11-3 combines with J gene TRBJ2-3, with 7 bases aligning to TRBD1. CDR1 and CDR2 from the germline V gene are SGHNT and YENEEA. This CDR3 is 14 amino acids long. The V segment lost 3 bases and the J segment 6 bases; nucleotides outside the gene matches: 6. CDR3 amino acids: CASSLRGLRDTQYF. DNA for the CDR3: TGTGCCAGCAGCTTGAGGGGGCTGAGGGATACGCAGTATTTT.

A single count supports this clone. CDR3 region: CASRDTPSGNQPQHF. The DNA of the CDR3 is TGTGCCAGCAGAGACACACCATCCGGCAATCAGCCCCAGCATTTT. This chain joins TRBV2 and TRBJ1-5; unclear D gene. CDR1 is SNHLY and CDR2 is FYNNEI in the germline V gene. This CDR3 is 15 amino acids long. V lost 6 bases, J lost 2 bases, and 14 bases lay in between.

The chain uses TRBV18 and TRBJ2-3; 10 bases match TRBD2. The CDR3 has 16 amino acids. With 3 bases clipped from V and 3 bases from J, the junction kept 6 bases outside the gene matches. The V gene's germline CDR1 is KGHSH and CDR2 LQKENI. CDR3 DNA: TGTGCCAGCTCACCGTCTAGCGGGAGAGGGACAGATACGCAGTATTTT. Protein product: CASSPSSGRGTDTQYF.

CDR3 bases: TGCAGCGTTGCCGAAGACACAGGGACAGATACGCAGTATTTT. It translates to CSVAEDTGTDTQYF. The rearrangement links TRBV29-1 to TRBJ2-3, with D possibly being TRBD1 (6 bases). This CDR3 contains 14 residues. Germline values: CDR1 SQVTM, CDR2 ANQGSEA. The V end was cut by 4 bases, the J end by 3 bases, with 14 bases between.

This clone was counted a few times. The rearrangement joins TRBV5-8 to TRBJ2-5, with D maybe TRBD2 (5 bases). The length of the CDR3 is 16 residues. From germline, CDR1 is SGHTS and CDR2 YDEGEE. Trimming stripped 4 bases from V and 5 bases from J, with 21 bases between. CDR3 protein: CASSILGASSSETQYF. CDR3 nucleotides: TGTGCCAGCAGCATACTAGGAGCCTCTTCTAGTGAGACCCAGTACTTC.

The chain recombines TRBV11-3 with TRBJ2-7; 9 bases match TRBD2. The germline CDR1 and CDR2 sequences are SGHNT and YENEEA. The CDR3 runs 14 residues. The J segment lost 2 bases and the V segment lost 3 bases, leaving 2 bases of the junction unmatched. This CDR3 reads CASSFSGSPYEQYF. CDR3 sequence (DNA): TGTGCCAGCAGCTTTAGCGGGAGCCCCTACGAGCAGTACTTC.

This chain uses TRBV7-2 with TRBJ2-6, with a weak D call TRBD1 (5 bases). The germline V and J ends were trimmed by 4 bases and 0 bases, with 13 bases remaining between them. The CDR3 runs to 17 residues. Germline CDR1 is SGHTA and CDR2 is FQGNSA. The CDR3 sequence is CASSSNRRPSGANVLTF. The CDR3 coding sequence is TGTGCCAGCAGCTCCAACAGGAGACCCTCTGGGGCCAACGTCCTGACTTTC.

The chain uses TRBV27 and TRBJ1-2, with D tentatively TRBD1 (6 bases). Trimming cost V 6 bases and J 5 bases, with 19 bases left between them. In germline, CDR1 is MNHEY, CDR2 SMNVEV (reference sequence). This CDR3 is 15 amino acids long. The CDR3, as DNA: TGTGCCAGCAGAAGGACCTCAGGGGTAGGGTATGGCTACACCTTC. Amino acids: CASRRTSGVGYGYTF.

The CDR3 nucleotides are TGTGCCATCAGTGAACCTGGGAGCGGAGTCCAAGAGACCCAGTACTTC. It codes for CAISEPGSGVQETQYF. The chain carries TRBV10-3 and TRBJ2-5; D may be TRBD2 (5 bases). This CDR3 contains 16 residues. The germline CDR1 and CDR2 sequences are ENHRY and SYGVKD. Trimming stripped 3 bases from V and 1 base from J, with 15 bases between.

This sequence joins TRBV21-1 and TRBJ2-7; the D call in the table, TRBD2, was not verified against the DNA. TRBV21-1 is reported as a pseudogene. The CDR3 runs 19 residues. DNA for the CDR3: TGTGCCAGCAGCAAAGGGGGACTAGCGGACAGGCCGACCTCCTACGAGCAGTACTTC. Protein sequence: CASSKGGLADRPTSYEQYF.

This clone was counted only a few times. V and J are TRBV5-4 and TRBJ2-7; 8 bases line up with TRBD2. This CDR3 has 15 amino acids. Germline trimming cut 3 bases from V and 1 base from J; bases unmatched to any gene: 6. In germline, CDR1 is SGHNT, CDR2 YYREEE (reference sequence). The CDR3 is CASSWAGGGSYEQYF. CDR3 nucleotides: TGTGCCAGCAGCTGGGCGGGGGGCGGATCCTACGAGCAGTACTTC.

V gene TRBV7-9 combines with J gene TRBJ1-1, with D perhaps matching TRBD1 (5 bases). This CDR3 has 14 residues. V dropped 1 base and J dropped 5 bases, with 11 bases sitting between them. The germline gives CDR1 SEHNR, CDR2 FQNEAQ (reference sequence). The CDR3 loop reads CASSLGGRLTEAFF. Here the CDR3 DNA reads TGTGCCAGCAGCTTAGGGGGGAGGTTGACTGAAGCTTTCTTT.

V gene TRBV30 combines with J gene TRBJ2-3; 10 bases line up with TRBD2. Germline values: CDR1 GTSNPN, CDR2 SVGIG (reference sequence). V shed 2 bases, J shed 6 bases, and the junction held 5 bases outside the gene matches. The CDR3 length is 14 residues. CDR3 in amino acids: CAWSSSGRADTQYF. CDR3 DNA sequence: TGTGCCTGGAGTTCCAGCGGGAGGGCGGATACGCAGTATTTT. The full variable domain, with the rest looked up from reference TRBV30 and TRBJ2-3, is SQTIHQWPATLVQPVGSPLSLECTVEGTSNPNLYWYRQAAGRGLQLLFYSVGIGQISSEVPQNLSASRPQDRQFILSSKKLLLSDSGFYLCAWSSSGRADTQYFGPGTRLTVL.

V is TRBV29-1 and J is TRBJ2-5; D is perhaps TRBD2 (6 bases). Between the trimmed V and J ends, which lost 3 bases and 3 bases, there was a span of 14 bases. In germline, CDR1 is SQVTM, CDR2 ANQGSEA. The CDR3 totals 14 residues. For the CDR3, the DNA is TGCAGCGTTGATTGGTCTAGCGAGAAAGAGACCCAGTACTTC. Its protein is CSVDWSSEKETQYF.

This clone was detected only once. This rearrangement joins TRBV6-6 to TRBJ2-7, with a possible D match to TRBD1 (5 bases). V was pared by 0 bases and J by 4 bases, with 13 bases between. The germline gives CDR1 MNHNY, CDR2 SVGAGI (reference sequence). The CDR3 covers 15 residues. This CDR3 reads CASSYSISQGYEQYF. CDR3 nucleotides: TGTGCCAGCAGTTACTCGATATCTCAGGGTTACGAGCAGTACTTC.

CDR3 sequence reads: CASSRTTGTNTEAFF. CDR3 DNA: TGTGCCAGCAGTCGGACGACAGGGACGAACACTGAAGCTTTCTTT. The rearrangement joins TRBV25-1 to TRBJ1-1; 7 bases agree with TRBD1. Looked up from germline, CDR1 is MGHDK and CDR2 is SYGVNS. Trimming removed 5 bases from V and 1 base from J; junction bases left unmatched: 7. The CDR3 has 15 amino acids.

CDR3 protein: CASRGTGRIEQFF. The CDR3 DNA reads TGCGCCAGCCGTGGGACAGGGCGGATTGAGCAGTTCTTC. This chain uses TRBV5-1 with TRBJ2-1; 9 nucleotides line up with TRBD1. V shed 7 bases and J 9 bases; nucleotides not matched to a gene: 8. In germline, CDR1 is SGHRS, CDR2 YFSETQ. CDR3 size: 13 residues.

A few counts support this clone. The genes are TRBV2 and TRBJ1-2; weak D call: TRBD1 (5 bases). Deletions cut 6 bases from V and 0 bases from J, with 14 bases between. The length of the CDR3 is 15 residues. Germline values: CDR1 SNHLY, CDR2 FYNNEI. In DNA form, the CDR3 reads TGTGCCAGCAGAAGGGACGGGAGATCTAACTATGGCTACACCTTC. It encodes CASRRDGRSNYGYTF.

This clone was observed once. The rearrangement joins TRBV2 to TRBJ2-5; D perhaps matches TRBD2 (5 bases). V shed 2 bases and J shed 4 bases, with 14 bases lying between them. The length of the CDR3 is 15 residues. Germline V gene sequence: CDR1 SNHLY, CDR2 FYNNEI. This CDR3 is CASSEPRVGGETQYF. The CDR3 coding sequence is TGTGCCAGCAGTGAACCGCGGGTCGGTGGAGAGACCCAGTACTTC.